Each of the 24 T cell receptor beta chains below was sequenced from the same sample in a study of blood T cell repertoires in COVID-19. TCRdb keeps only in-frame clones here, not all; method: immunoSEQ multiplex PCR. The sample holds about 240,000 clones, roughly 89% seen once. Sample: PBMCs or T cells enriched from blood (not recorded which). Source of these receptors: a woman aged 25 to 45 who had recovered from COVID-19.

The gene calls are TRBV5-6 and TRBJ2-1, with 11 bases lining up with TRBD2. The CDR3 is 16 amino acids. V gave up 4 bases and J gave up 5 bases; unmatched junction bases: 8. Germline CDR1 and CDR2: SGHDT and YYEEEE. CDR3 amino acids: CASSPVGTSGNNEQFF. CDR3 nucleotides: TGTGCCAGCAGCCCAGTGGGGACTAGCGGCAACAATGAGCAGTTCTTC.

V is TRBV7-9 and J is TRBJ1-1; maybe TRBD1 (6 bases). The V gene lost 5 bases and the J gene lost 4 bases, with 20 bases spanning the gap. From germline, CDR1 is SEHNR and CDR2 FQNEAQ (reference sequence). The CDR3 runs 16 residues. This chain's CDR3 is CASSLLRTVGTTEAFF. The CDR3 DNA reads TGTGCCAGCAGCCTACTTCGGACAGTTGGGACCACTGAAGCTTTCTTT.

The chain recombines TRBV7-9 with TRBJ1-2, with D perhaps TRBD1 (6 bases). CDR3 length: 13 amino acids. V lost 7 bases and J lost 5, with 14 bases in between. Germline loops: CDR1 SEHNR, CDR2 FQNEAQ (reference sequence). The CDR3 is CASIQAQGYGYTF. In DNA form, the CDR3 reads TGTGCCAGCATACAGGCACAGGGTTATGGCTACACCTTC.

This clone came up a few times. The chain employs TRBV3-1 (or the pseudogene TRBV3-2) and TRBJ1-1; 7 positions agree with TRBD1. Germline CDR1 LGHDT, CDR2 YNNKEL (reference sequence). This CDR3 contains 12 residues. V trimming: 6 bases; J trimming: 6 bases; junction bases outside the gene matches: 4. This CDR3 is CASSRTGSEAFF. The CDR3 DNA reads TGTGCCAGCAGTAGGACAGGATCTGAAGCTTTCTTT.

This clone was detected once. This rearrangement joins TRBV5-4 to TRBJ2-7; TRBD1 matches 9 bases. J was trimmed by 6 bases and V by 2 bases; bases with no gene match: 9. CDR3 size: 15 residues. Looked up from germline, CDR1 is SGHNT and CDR2 is YYREEE (reference sequence). CDR3 nucleotides: TGTGCCAGCAGCTTATCTGGACAGGGGAAAGGCGAGCAGTACTTC. It translates to CASSLSGQGKGEQYF.

J is TRBJ2-2 and V is TRBV28, with 11 nucleotides matching TRBD2. Trimming removed 8 bases from V and 5 bases from J; junction bases left unmatched: 7. In germline, CDR1 is MDHEN, CDR2 SYDVKM. The CDR3 length is 15 residues. The CDR3 is CASETSGRGTGELFF. The CDR3 bases are TGTGCCAGCGAAACTAGCGGGAGAGGTACCGGGGAGCTGTTTTTT. Full variable domain (rest looked up from reference TRBV28 and TRBJ2-2): DVKVTQSSRYLVKRTGEKVFLECVQDMDHENMFWYRQDPGLGLRLIYFSYDVKMKEKGDIPEGYSVSREKKERFSLILESASTNQTSMYLCASETSGRGTGELFFGEGSRLTVL.

The table lists this clone with a few counts. The gene calls are TRBV5-4 and TRBJ1-1; weak D call: TRBD1 (6 bases). Germline V gene lookup returns CDR1 SGHNT and CDR2 YYREEE (reference sequence). There are 14 residues in the CDR3. The V end was cut by 3 bases, the J end by 1 base, with 10 bases between. The CDR3 reads CASSSQGWNTEAFF. The CDR3 nucleotides are TGTGCCAGCAGCTCACAGGGTTGGAACACTGAAGCTTTCTTT.

This rearrangement joins TRBV25-1 to TRBJ1-6; no reliable D call. The CDR3 runs to 13 residues. Trimming took 5 bases from V and 10 from J, leaving 12 bases between them. CDR1 and CDR2 from the germline V gene are MGHDK and SYGVNS. CDR3 sequence reads: CASSRTEKSPLHF. CDR3 bases: TGTGCCAGCAGTAGAACTGAGAAGTCACCCCTCCACTTT.

J is TRBJ2-2 and V is TRBV30, with 11 bases that match TRBD1. The germline CDR1 and CDR2 sequences are GTSNPN and SVGIG (reference sequence). J gave up 3 bases and V 3 bases, and 6 bases lay outside the gene matches. The CDR3 extends over 16 amino acids. The chain's CDR3 is CAWRAGTGGYTGELFF. The DNA for the CDR3 is TGTGCCTGGAGGGCCGGGACAGGGGGTTACACCGGGGAGCTGTTTTTT.

This chain uses TRBV28 with TRBJ1-5; D ambiguous. There are 15 residues in the CDR3. The ends were cut back, 3 bases at V and 2 bases at J, with 11 bases in the middle. From germline, CDR1 is MDHEN and CDR2 SYDVKM. CDR3 protein: CASSLSGTRNQPQHF. As DNA, the CDR3 is TGTGCCAGCAGTTTGTCAGGAACACGCAATCAGCCCCAGCATTTT. Full variable domain (missing parts from reference TRBV28 and TRBJ1-5): DVKVTQSSRYLVKRTGEKVFLECVQDMDHENMFWYRQDPGLGLRLIYFSYDVKMKEKGDIPEGYSVSREKKERFSLILESASTNQTSMYLCASSLSGTRNQPQHFGDGTRLSIL.

The chain carries TRBV5-1 and TRBJ1-3, with D perhaps TRBD1 (5 bases). V lost 1 base and J 2 bases, leaving 13 bases between the germline ends. This CDR3 spans 16 amino acids. Germline V CDR1 and CDR2: SGHRS, YFSETQ. In DNA form, the CDR3 reads TGCGCCAGCAGCTTGATCGGGGGTCGACCTGGAAACACCATATATTTT. It translates to CASSLIGGRPGNTIYF.

V gene TRBV30 combines with J gene TRBJ1-2, with 8 bases fitting TRBD1. Germline-derived CDR1 and CDR2 are GTSNPN and SVGIG (reference sequence). The CDR3 runs 14 residues. Germline trimming cut 4 bases from V and 7 bases from J; bases unmatched to any gene: 11. The CDR3 reads CAWTQRGQGAGYTF. As DNA, the CDR3 is TGTGCCTGGACCCAACGTGGGCAGGGGGCTGGCTACACCTTC.

This clone was detected only a few times. The chain couples TRBV6-5 to TRBJ2-2, with TRBD1 as a possible D gene (6 bases). The V end lost 2 bases, the J end lost 1 base, and 8 bases lay between the germline ends. The CDR3 is made up of 15 amino acids. Germline CDR1 MNHEY, CDR2 SVGAGI. This chain's CDR3 is CASSYPGQNTGELFF. The CDR3 DNA is TGTGCCAGCAGTTACCCGGGACAGAACACCGGGGAGCTGTTTTTT.

The J gene is TRBJ2-3, the V gene TRBV7-2, with TRBD2 identical over 13 bases. The CDR3 length is 17 residues. Per germline, CDR1 SGHTA and CDR2 FQGNSA. V lost 4 bases, J lost 5 bases, and 9 bases stayed unmatched. The CDR3 DNA sequence: TGTGCCAGCAGCTACGGACTAGCGGGAGTTGGGCGAGATACGCAGTATTTT. Protein: CASSYGLAGVGRDTQYF.

The rearrangement links TRBV4-2 to TRBJ2-1; the D gene is possibly TRBD2 (6 bases). The V gene lost 0 bases and the J gene lost 5 bases, with 11 bases spanning the gap. This CDR3 is 15 amino acids long. Germline loops: CDR1 LGHNA, CDR2 YNFKEQ. The CDR3 coding sequence is TGTGCCAGCAGCCAAGATCCGGGACTTAACAATGAGCAGTTCTTC. It codes for CASSQDPGLNNEQFF.

CDR3 loop: CASSVSGTGTYEQYF. DNA for the CDR3: TGTGCCAGCAGCGTATCCGGGACAGGGACCTACGAGCAGTACTTC. This chain links TRBV9 with TRBJ2-7; 9 nucleotides agree with TRBD1. The junction had 4 bases not matched to a gene; V was cut back by 1 base and J by 2 bases. CDR3 length: 15 amino acids. Germline V gives CDR1 SGDLS, CDR2 YYNGEE.

The chain has TRBV28 and TRBJ1-3, with D perhaps TRBD1 (5 bases). Looked up from germline, CDR1 is MDHEN and CDR2 is SYDVKM. This CDR3 has 15 residues. Trimming removed 5 bases from V and 4 bases from J, with 15 bases in between. The CDR3 here is CASSTFTEGGNTIYF. The DNA of the CDR3 is TGTGCCAGCAGTACTTTCACGGAGGGGGGAAACACCATATATTTT.

The chain couples TRBV7-2 to TRBJ1-6, with 9 nucleotides matching TRBD1. With 3 bases clipped from V and 7 bases from J, the junction kept 10 bases outside the gene matches. The germline V gene encodes CDR1 SGHTA and CDR2 FQGNSA. This CDR3 is 17 amino acids long. CDR3 bases: TGTGCCAGCAGCTTCCACGCGGGACAGGGTAGAAATTCACCCCTCCACTTT. Amino acids: CASSFHAGQGRNSPLHF.

The chain uses TRBV5-4 and TRBJ2-5, with 8 bases lining up with TRBD1. The CDR3 contains 12 residues. Losses at the gene ends were 9 bases for V and 3 bases for J; bases not matched to a gene: 4. Germline V gene data show CDR1 as SGHNT and CDR2 as YYREEE (reference sequence). CDR3 in amino acids: CAIKDREETQYF. CDR3 nucleotides: TGTGCCATCAAGGACAGGGAAGAGACCCAGTACTTC. Together with reference TRBV5-4 and TRBJ2-5, the CDR3 gives the full variable domain: ETGVTQSPTHLIKTRGQQVTLRCSSQSGHNTVSWYQQALGQGPQFIFQYYREEENGRGNFPPRFSGLQFPNYSSELNVNALELDDSALYLCAIKDREETQYFGPGTRLLVL.

The chain links TRBV7-2 to TRBJ2-3; a weak D match, TRBD1 (5 bases). Trimming stripped 3 bases from V and 3 bases from J, with 10 bases between. Germline V gene sequence: CDR1 SGHTA, CDR2 FQGNSA. The CDR3 has 14 amino acids. As DNA, the CDR3 is TGTGCCAGCAGCTTCAGGGCGGTGACAGATACGCAGTATTTT. This codes for CASSFRAVTDTQYF. The full variable domain, rest sourced from reference TRBV7-2 and TRBJ2-3, is GAGVSQSPSNKVTEKGKDVELRCDPISGHTALYWYRQSLGQGLEFLIYFQGNSAPDKSGLPSDRFSAERTGGSVSTLTIQRTQQEDSAVYLCASSFRAVTDTQYFGPGTRLTVL.

This chain's CDR3 is CASSSDRGSNGYTF. CDR3 DNA sequence: TGTGCCAGCAGTTCGGACAGGGGGTCTAATGGCTACACCTTC. The chain couples TRBV5-4 to TRBJ1-2; 10 nucleotides line up with TRBD1. V shed 5 bases, J shed 6 bases, and the junction held 7 bases outside the gene matches. In germline, CDR1 is SGHNT, CDR2 YYREEE (reference sequence). The CDR3 is made up of 14 amino acids.

The CDR3 DNA sequence: TGTGCCAGCTGGACCGGGAGGGTTCCCAATGAGCAGTTCTTC. It specifies CASWTGRVPNEQFF. This chain uses TRBV11-2 with TRBJ2-1, with TRBD2 matching over 8 bases. The germline CDR1 and CDR2 sequences are SGHAT and FQNNGV. This CDR3 is 14 amino acids long. J was trimmed by 6 bases and V by 8 bases; bases with no gene match: 9.

Details on this clone: In the same sample, other DNA sequences code for this CDR3. The V call is TRBV9, the J call TRBJ2-4; maybe TRBD2 (6 bases). The V gene's germline CDR1 is SGDLS and CDR2 YYNGEE. This CDR3 has 14 residues. Trimming shortened V by 0 bases and J by 4 bases, and 8 bases separated the two germline ends. CDR3 region: CASSVGGGKNIQYF. The DNA of the CDR3 is TGTGCCAGCAGCGTAGGCGGAGGGAAAAACATTCAGTACTTC.

The chain joins TRBV27 to TRBJ1-5; perhaps TRBD1 as D (5 bases). The length of the CDR3 is 14 residues. Trimming removed 7 bases at V and 0 bases at J, with 10 bases between. Per the germline V gene, CDR1 is MNHEY and CDR2 is SMNVEV (reference sequence). The chain's CDR3 is CASTSGGSNQPQHF. The DNA for the CDR3 is TGTGCCAGCACCTCGGGGGGTAGCAATCAGCCCCAGCATTTT.